The sequence of this TCR beta chain was determined in a study of identifying expanded T cells in peripheral blood. Findings and limits, study-wide: Clone count variance between roughly 2-week samples rose with total template count. Differentially abundant clones: about 1.2 between replicates, just under 17 at about two weeks, 18 to 20 at four.

Trimming shortened V by 8 bases and J by 6 bases, and 7 bases separated the two germline ends. This CDR3 spans 10 amino acids. Germline CDR1 is MNHNS and CDR2 is SASEGT. TCRdb's copy holds only in-frame clones and misses some; the assay was immunoSEQ multiplex PCR. This sample has more than 90,000 clones, with around 88% found just once. Concerning this clone: Its antigen is still unknown.

During the collection period, no donor immune events like infections were recorded. The sample was blood. The origin of this receptor is a person aged 18 to 70 in good health. This chain links TRBV6-1 with TRBJ1-1; D is uncertain. Written as DNA, the CDR3 is TGTGCCAGCCGGGAGGCTGAAGCTTTCTTT. Translating it yields CASREAEAFF.